This TCR beta chain was sequenced for a study of T cell responses to AZD1222 COVID-19 vaccine. Study in general: Some second doses came at about 4 weeks and others at about 12 weeks; these were pooled.

Trimming cost V 7 bases and J 4 bases, with 11 bases left between them. From germline, CDR1 is MNHEY and CDR2 SVGAGI. This CDR3 has 14 amino acids. Data came from immunoSEQ multiplex PCR; TCRdb stores just in-frame clones and leaves some out. In the table there are about 160,000 clones, roughly 90% of which are singletons. The sequence derives from an adult in good health. The chain links TRBV6-5 to TRBJ1-6; no firm D call. The specimen was peripheral blood, collected on day 0 of AZD1222 vaccination. In DNA, the CDR3 is TGTGCCAGCAATCCAGACGGATATAATTCACCCCTCCACTTT. It translates to CASNPDGYNSPLHF.